This T cell receptor (beta chain) is from a study of blood T cell repertoires in COVID-19. Here immunoSEQ multiplex PCR was the method, and the copy in TCRdb shows in-frame clones only, minus some. The table lists approximately 85,000 clones, roughly 85% of them singletons. The CDR3 totals 19 residues. The ends lost 7 bases at V and 5 bases at J; junction bases unmatched: 21. Germline V gives CDR1 MNHEY, CDR2 SVGEGT. The specimen was peripheral blood. This chain joins TRBV6-2 or TRBV6-3 and TRBJ2-1, with 9 bases matching TRBD1. The origin of this receptor is a middle-aged man with active or convalescent COVID-19. The CDR3 bases are TGTGCCAGCATTTATTGTTACTGTATGGGGACAGGGTGGCACAATGAGCAGTTCTTC. Amino acid sequence: CASIYCYCMGTGWHNEQFF.